These 32 T cell receptor beta chains were sequenced from one sample in a study of cytomegalovirus exposure and HLA in healthy donors. PCR used 60 Vbeta primers and 13 Jbeta primers. The protocol was immunoSEQ multiplex PCR, while the TCRdb copy is restricted to in-frame clones and leaves out a portion. The sample shows 150,000 to 180,000 clones, roughly 82% of them seen only once. Sequenced input: PBMCs. These receptor sequences come from a woman aged 50 to 65 in good health and CMV-seropositive.

This chain joins TRBV6-6 and TRBJ1-1, with 7 bases aligning to TRBD1. This CDR3 has 13 residues. Losses at the gene ends were 3 bases for V and 11 bases for J; bases not matched to a gene: 9. Germline assignment: CDR1 MNHNY and CDR2 SVGAGI (reference sequence). CDR3 DNA: TGTGCCAGCAGTTATTCGGGACAGATAATGGCTTTCTTT. Its protein product is CASSYSGQIMAFF.

The chain links TRBV14 to TRBJ2-7; 9 nucleotides line up with TRBD1. The CDR3 is 15 residues long. Germline CDR1 SGHDN, CDR2 FVKESK. The V and J ends lost 1 base and 2 bases, in that order; junction bases with no gene match: 3. The CDR3 loop is CASSQAGQGTYEQYF. The CDR3 DNA reads as TGTGCCAGCAGCCAAGCGGGACAGGGTACCTACGAGCAGTACTTC.

The J gene is TRBJ1-2, the V gene TRBV5-4; D may be TRBD1 (6 bases). This CDR3 is built from 13 residues. Trimming stripped 4 bases from V and 5 bases from J, with 12 bases between. Germline V gene data show CDR1 as SGHNT and CDR2 as YYREEE (reference sequence). The CDR3 spells CASSLRGSYGYTF. DNA of the CDR3: TGTGCCAGCAGCCTTAGGGGGTCATATGGCTACACCTTC.

Note on this clone: A junction end diverges from the germline sequence, so it may reflect a read error. The gene calls are TRBV7-9 and TRBJ1-1; TRBD1 might be the D (5 bases). In germline, CDR1 is SEHNR, CDR2 FQNEAQ (reference sequence). The CDR3 runs 12 residues. CDR3 nucleotides: TGTTCCAGCACCCCCGGGGGAACTGAAGCTTTCTTT. Residues: CSSTPGGTEAFF.

The V gene is TRBV30, the J gene TRBJ2-1; 15 bases fit TRBD2. In germline, CDR1 is GTSNPN, CDR2 SVGIG (reference sequence). The CDR3 has 15 residues. The V gene end was trimmed by 5 bases and the J gene end by 7 bases; junction bases not matched to a gene: 6. CDR3 loop: CAWAAGTSGGNEQFF. The CDR3, as DNA: TGTGCCTGGGCGGCCGGGACTAGCGGGGGGAATGAGCAGTTCTTC.

The rearrangement links TRBV6-1 to TRBJ2-3, with D unclear. The CDR3 is 16 residues long. V lost 0 bases and J lost 2, with 12 bases in between. The germline V gene has CDR1 MNHNS and CDR2 SASEGT. CDR3 in amino acids: CASSEASSSITDTQYF. CDR3 nucleotide sequence: TGTGCCAGCAGTGAAGCCTCGAGTAGTATCACAGATACGCAGTATTTT.

This chain links TRBV10-3 with TRBJ1-1; 7 bases align to TRBD1. Germline lookup yields CDR1 ENHRY and CDR2 SYGVKD. The CDR3 runs 15 residues. V shed 2 bases and J 3 bases; nucleotides not matched to a gene: 6. The CDR3 sequence is CAISEELTGDTEAFF. The CDR3 DNA reads TGTGCCATCAGTGAGGAGTTAACAGGGGACACTGAAGCTTTCTTT.

This clone was counted a single time. The chain links TRBV4-1 to TRBJ2-5, with 7 positions matching TRBD1. The V and J ends lost 2 bases and 5 bases, in that order; junction bases with no gene match: 8. The germline gives CDR1 MGHRA, CDR2 YSYEKL. This CDR3 has 15 residues. The CDR3 loop is CASSQTPTGMETQYF. The CDR3 bases are TGCGCCAGCAGCCAAACACCGACAGGGATGGAGACCCAGTACTTC.

V usage is TRBV5-4 and J usage is TRBJ2-3; a possible D gene is TRBD2 (7 bases). There are 18 residues in the CDR3. Between the trimmed V and J ends, which lost 4 bases and 2 bases, there was a span of 23 bases. CDR1 is SGHNT, CDR2 YYREEE, per germline (reference sequence). CDR3 loop: CASSLIIGGGRATDTQYF. The CDR3 nucleotides are TGTGCCAGCAGCCTCATCATTGGGGGGGGGCGAGCCACAGATACGCAGTATTTT.

The CDR3 is CASSVGRGGTGELFF. The CDR3, as DNA: TGTGCCAGCAGCGTAGGCCGCGGCGGGACCGGGGAGCTGTTTTTT. The chain joins TRBV9 to TRBJ2-2, with D possibly being TRBD2 (5 bases). The CDR3 runs 15 residues. Germline loops: CDR1 SGDLS, CDR2 YYNGEE. The V and J ends lost 0 bases and 5 bases respectively, with 11 bases between them.

The rearrangement links TRBV19 to TRBJ2-2, with D maybe TRBD1 (5 bases). This CDR3 contains 12 residues. The ends were cut back, 6 bases at V and 5 bases at J, with 7 bases in the middle. CDR1 is LNHDA and CDR2 is SQIVND in the germline V gene (reference sequence). CDR3 coding DNA: TGTGCCAGTAGGACAGTTACCGGGGAGCTGTTTTTT. Residues: CASRTVTGELFF.

CDR3: CASSARTAEQYF. The CDR3 nucleotides are TGTGCCAGTAGTGCCCGGACAGCCGAGCAGTACTTC. The rearrangement uses TRBV19 and TRBJ2-7; the D gene is possibly TRBD1 (6 bases). V was cut by 5 bases and J by 6 bases, with 11 bases left in between. Germline V gene lookup returns CDR1 LNHDA and CDR2 SQIVND (reference sequence). The CDR3 sequence is 12 residues long.

Remarks on this clone: Other DNA sequences within the sample encode an identical CDR3. V gene TRBV2 combines with J gene TRBJ2-1, with TRBD2 matching 9 bases. CDR1 SNHLY and CDR2 FYNNEI come from the germline V gene. The V and J ends lost 3 bases and 2 bases, in that order; junction bases with no gene match: 2. The CDR3 has 15 residues. CDR3 coding DNA: TGTGCCAGCAGTGAGCGGGGGGGCCCCTACAATGAGCAGTTCTTC. Translated: CASSERGGPYNEQFF.

The chain carries TRBV15 and TRBJ2-5; D is undetermined. This CDR3 region has 13 residues. Trimming shortened V by 0 bases and J by 4 bases, and 6 bases separated the two germline ends. The germline gives CDR1 LNHNV, CDR2 YYDKDF (reference sequence). The CDR3 spells CATSRDPGETQYF. CDR3 nucleotide sequence: TGTGCCACCAGCAGAGATCCGGGAGAGACCCAGTACTTC.

This CDR3 reads CASSPNSADTQYF. CDR3 nucleotide sequence: TGTGCCAGCTCACCAAACAGTGCAGATACGCAGTATTTT. The rearrangement joins TRBV18 to TRBJ2-3, with D unclear. Germline V gene data show CDR1 as KGHSH and CDR2 as LQKENI. The CDR3 contains 13 residues. Trimming left V 2 bases short and J 4 bases short, with 7 bases between.

This chain joins TRBV9 and TRBJ2-4; possibly TRBD1 for D (5 bases). Germline CDR1 reads SGDLS; CDR2 reads YYNGEE. The CDR3 is 13 residues long. The V end lost 0 bases, the J end lost 9 bases, and 10 bases lay between the germline ends. CDR3 amino acids: CASSVEGGAIQYF. DNA of the CDR3: TGTGCCAGCAGCGTAGAAGGTGGGGCCATTCAGTACTTC.

The CDR3 bases are TGTGCCAGCAGCCTCGGACTAGCCTACACAGATACGCAGTATTTT. Its translation is CASSLGLAYTDTQYF. The rearrangement links TRBV7-9 to TRBJ2-3, with 8 bases fitting TRBD2. The CDR3 loop spans 15 amino acids. J was trimmed by 2 bases and V by 5 bases; bases with no gene match: 6. In germline, CDR1 is SEHNR, CDR2 FQNEAQ (reference sequence).

The count of this clone is one. CDR3 region: CASSLGGSPNYGYTF. CDR3 coding DNA: TGTGCCAGCAGCTTGGGAGGCTCCCCTAACTATGGCTACACCTTC. The chain joins TRBV7-9 to TRBJ1-2; unclear D gene. Trimming took 3 bases from V and 0 from J, leaving 11 bases between them. Per the germline V gene, CDR1 is SEHNR and CDR2 is FQNEAQ (reference sequence). The CDR3 has 15 residues.

The chain is built from TRBV30 and TRBJ2-3; the D is unclear. Trimming took 0 bases from V and 2 from J, leaving 9 bases between them. From germline, CDR1 is GTSNPN and CDR2 SVGIG (reference sequence). The CDR3 runs 14 residues. The CDR3 loop is CAWSVPADTDTQYF. The DNA for the CDR3 is TGTGCCTGGAGTGTACCCGCGGACACAGATACGCAGTATTTT.

The chain uses TRBV9 and TRBJ1-6; D is possibly TRBD1 (5 bases). The CDR3 covers 13 residues. The ends were cut back, 2 bases at V and 9 bases at J, with 9 bases in the middle. The germline gives CDR1 SGDLS, CDR2 YYNGEE. The CDR3 region has the DNA TGTGCCAGCAGCGTGGGGGGGGGTTCACCCCTCCACTTT. This translates into CASSVGGGSPLHF.

The chain uses TRBV6-5 and TRBJ1-1; D not resolved. The CDR3 contains 11 residues. Germline CDR1 and CDR2: MNHEY and SVGAGI. V dropped 7 bases and J dropped 7 bases, with 10 bases sitting between them. The CDR3 spells CASTGRDEAFF. CDR3 nucleotides: TGTGCCAGCACGGGAAGGGATGAAGCTTTCTTT.

The V gene is TRBV30, the J gene TRBJ2-1; 10 bases align to TRBD2. Germline trimming cut 2 bases from V and 6 bases from J; bases unmatched to any gene: 10. The CDR3 length is 16 residues. CDR1 and CDR2 (germline): GTSNPN, SVGIG (reference sequence). The CDR3 region has the DNA TGTGCCTGGAGTCCCCCTCGCAGCGGGGGGGTCAATGAGCAGTTCTTC. Translated: CAWSPPRSGGVNEQFF.

The chain carries TRBV29-1 and TRBJ2-2, with 8 bases matching TRBD2. Looked up from germline, CDR1 is SQVTM and CDR2 is ANQGSEA. The CDR3 is 15 residues long. V lost 3 bases to trimming and J lost 2 bases; unmatched junction nucleotides: 5. CDR3 protein: CSVDLRGGNTGELFF. The CDR3 DNA sequence: TGCAGCGTTGACCTACGGGGGGGAAACACCGGGGAGCTGTTTTTT.

CDR3 loop: CASSQDVSGLYGYTF. CDR3 nucleotide sequence: TGCGCCAGCAGCCAAGATGTTTCAGGGCTCTATGGCTACACCTTC. This rearrangement joins TRBV4-3 to TRBJ1-2, with D possibly TRBD1 on 5 matching bases. The germline CDR1 and CDR2 sequences are LGHNA and YSLEER. This CDR3 comprises 15 residues. V was shortened by 0 bases and J by 4 bases, with 12 bases between the two germline ends.

The chain couples TRBV5-1 to TRBJ2-7; D is possibly TRBD1 (6 bases). The germline gives CDR1 SGHRS, CDR2 YFSETQ. Trimming removed 2 bases from V and 3 bases from J, with 9 bases in between. This CDR3 spans 13 amino acids. The CDR3 DNA is TGCGCCAGCAGCTTCTTCAGGGGCTACGAGCAGTACTTC. This sequence encodes CASSFFRGYEQYF.

This chain joins TRBV6-1 and TRBJ1-6; 7 bases are a match to TRBD1. Trimming removed 5 bases from V and 9 bases from J; junction bases left unmatched: 10. In germline, CDR1 is MNHNS, CDR2 SASEGT. The CDR3 spans 15 residues. The DNA for the CDR3 is TGTGCCAGCAGTCCTACGACAGGGTGGGGTTCACCCCTCCACTTT. It codes for CASSPTTGWGSPLHF.

The genes are TRBV4-3 and TRBJ1-1; possible D gene TRBD1, 5 bases. Germline V gene sequence: CDR1 LGHNA, CDR2 YSLEER. V gave up 3 bases and J gave up 0 bases, with 11 bases separating them. The CDR3 extends over 15 amino acids. The chain's CDR3 is CASSHGRGMNTEAFF. The CDR3 region has the DNA TGCGCCAGCAGCCACGGAAGGGGCATGAACACTGAAGCTTTCTTT.

CDR3 DNA sequence: TGCAGCGTTGCGGGGGGCGATCAGTCTGAAGCTTTCTTT. Protein sequence: CSVAGGDQSEAFF. The gene calls are TRBV29-1 and TRBJ1-1; D may be TRBD1 (6 bases). The germline V gene has CDR1 SQVTM and CDR2 ANQGSEA. The V gene lost 4 bases and the J gene lost 6 bases, with 15 bases spanning the gap. This CDR3 has 13 amino acids. Filled out from reference TRBV29-1 and TRBJ1-1, the complete variable domain reads SAVISQKPSRDICQRGTSLTIQCQVDSQVTMMFWYRQQPGQSLTLIATANQGSEATYESGFVIDKFPISRPNLTFSTLTVSNMSPEDSSIYLCSVAGGDQSEAFFGQGTRLTVV.

V usage is TRBV5-1 and J usage is TRBJ2-3, with TRBD1 as a possible D gene (6 bases). The CDR3 runs to 16 residues. Germline V gives CDR1 SGHRS, CDR2 YFSETQ. The ends were cut back, 0 bases at V and 0 bases at J, with 11 bases in the middle. CDR3 protein: CASSLDRAASTDTQYF. The CDR3 DNA sequence: TGCGCCAGCAGCTTGGACAGGGCCGCTAGCACAGATACGCAGTATTTT.

The V call is TRBV2, the J call TRBJ2-3, with D possibly being TRBD1 (6 bases). CDR3 length: 14 amino acids. Deletions cut 4 bases from V and 2 bases from J, with 10 bases between. CDR1 is SNHLY and CDR2 is FYNNEI in the germline V gene. The chain's CDR3 is CASSAGQSTDTQYF. The CDR3 DNA reads TGTGCCAGCAGTGCCGGACAGTCCACAGATACGCAGTATTTT.

V is TRBV19 and J is TRBJ2-2, with D unresolved. Germline CDR1 is LNHDA and CDR2 is SQIVND (reference sequence). Trimming took 1 base from V and 1 from J, leaving 7 bases between them. The CDR3 runs to 15 residues. The CDR3 spells CASSIVAENTGELFF. The CDR3 region has the DNA TGTGCCAGTAGTATAGTGGCTGAGAACACCGGGGAGCTGTTTTTT. The whole variable domain, remainder taken from reference TRBV19 and TRBJ2-2, is DGGITQSPKYLFRKEGQNVTLSCEQNLNHDAMYWYRQDPGQGLRLIYYSQIVNDFQKGDIAEGYSVSREKKESFPLTVTSAQKNPTAFYLCASSIVAENTGELFFGEGSRLTVL.

The chain couples TRBV7-2 to TRBJ2-1; perhaps TRBD2 as D (5 bases). The V and J ends lost 3 bases and 5 bases respectively, with 8 bases between them. Per germline, CDR1 SGHTA and CDR2 FQGNSA. This CDR3 is 13 amino acids long. CDR3 DNA sequence: TGTGCCAGCAGCTTTGAACTAGACAATGAGCAGTTCTTC. Translating gives CASSFELDNEQFF. The full variable domain, completed using reference TRBV7-2 and TRBJ2-1, is GAGVSQSPSNKVTEKGKDVELRCDPISGHTALYWYRQSLGQGLEFLIYFQGNSAPDKSGLPSDRFSAERTGGSVSTLTIQRTQQEDSAVYLCASSFELDNEQFFGPGTRLTVL.